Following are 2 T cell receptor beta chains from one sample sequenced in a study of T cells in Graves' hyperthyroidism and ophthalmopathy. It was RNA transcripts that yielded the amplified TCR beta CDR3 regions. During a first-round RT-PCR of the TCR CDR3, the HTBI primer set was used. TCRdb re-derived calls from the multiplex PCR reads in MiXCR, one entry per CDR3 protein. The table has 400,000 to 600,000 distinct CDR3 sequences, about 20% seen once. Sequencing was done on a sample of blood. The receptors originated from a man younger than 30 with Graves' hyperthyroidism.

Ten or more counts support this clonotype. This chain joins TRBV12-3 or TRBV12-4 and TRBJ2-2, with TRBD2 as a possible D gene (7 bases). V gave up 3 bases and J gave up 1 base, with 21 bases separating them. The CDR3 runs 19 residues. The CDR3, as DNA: TGTGCCAGCAGTTTCTACCCTAGGGGGGGGATTTTGAACACCGGGGAGCTGTTTTTT. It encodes CASSFYPRGGILNTGELFF.

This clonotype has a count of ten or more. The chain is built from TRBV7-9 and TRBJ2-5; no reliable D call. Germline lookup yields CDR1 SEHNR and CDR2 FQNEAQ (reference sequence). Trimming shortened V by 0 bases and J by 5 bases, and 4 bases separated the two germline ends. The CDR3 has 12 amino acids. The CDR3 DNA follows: TGTGCCAGCAGCTTAGCCGTCGAGACCCAGTACTTC. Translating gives CASSLAVETQYF.